This T cell receptor beta chain is drawn from a study of Graves' ophthalmopathy and Graves' hyperthyroidism. Study overall: Absence of ophthalmopathy within 18 months of follow-up defined stable hyperthyroidism.

This clonotype was recorded many times. Trimming removed 1 base from V and 3 bases from J, with 7 bases in between. The CDR3 covers 14 residues. Per germline, CDR1 LNHDA and CDR2 SQIVND (reference sequence). RNA served as the template for amplifying TCR beta CDR3 regions. After a first-round RT-PCR with HTBI primers, a second-round multiplex PCR was run. TCRdb called the multiplex PCR reads again in MiXCR, with one record for every CDR3 protein. The table lists around 520,000 distinct CDR3 sequences, 35% to 40% of them singletons. Exclusion covered patients with other autoimmune diseases or uncontrolled infections (as well as pregnancy or lactation).

Input material: peripheral blood or thyroid tissue (not recorded which). The chain joins TRBV19 to TRBJ1-5; D ambiguous. This sequence was found in an adult man with Graves' hyperthyroidism. The CDR3 DNA reads as TGTGCCAGTAGTATAGTCGGAGTCAATCAGCCCCAGCATTTT. As protein: CASSIVGVNQPQHF.